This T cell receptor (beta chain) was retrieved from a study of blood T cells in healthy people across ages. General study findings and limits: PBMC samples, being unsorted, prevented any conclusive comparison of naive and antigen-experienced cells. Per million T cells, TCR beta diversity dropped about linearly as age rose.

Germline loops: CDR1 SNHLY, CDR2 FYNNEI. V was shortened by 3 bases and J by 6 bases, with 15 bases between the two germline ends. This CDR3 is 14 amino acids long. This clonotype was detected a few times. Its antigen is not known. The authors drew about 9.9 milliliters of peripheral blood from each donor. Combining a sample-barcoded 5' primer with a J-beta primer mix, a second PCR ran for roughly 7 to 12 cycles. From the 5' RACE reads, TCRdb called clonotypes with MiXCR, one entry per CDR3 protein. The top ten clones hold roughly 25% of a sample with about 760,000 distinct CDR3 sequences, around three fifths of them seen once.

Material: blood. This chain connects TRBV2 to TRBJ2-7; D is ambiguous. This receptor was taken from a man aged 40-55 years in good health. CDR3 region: CASSDTELLPEQYF. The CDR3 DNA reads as TGTGCCAGCAGTGACACAGAACTTCTCCCCGAGCAGTACTTC. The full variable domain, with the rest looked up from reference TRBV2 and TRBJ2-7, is EPEVTQTPSHQVTQMGQEVILRCVPISNHLYFYWYRQILGQKVEFLVSFYNNEISEKSEIFDDQFSVERPDGSNFTLKIRSTKLEDSAMYFCASSDTELLPEQYFGPGTRLTVT.